A single sample is the source of the 4 T cell receptor beta chains below, sequenced in a study of blood T cell repertoires in COVID-19. Clones were sequenced by immunoSEQ multiplex PCR, and TCRdb holds only the in-frame ones, with some missing. The sample has 65,000 to 90,000 clones, about 80% seen once. Sequencing was performed on peripheral blood. The receptors originated from a man between 60 and 75 years old with active or convalescent COVID-19.

The V gene is TRBV2, the J gene TRBJ2-3, with D tentatively TRBD2 (6 bases). The CDR3 sequence is 14 residues long. Germline V gene lookup returns CDR1 SNHLY and CDR2 FYNNEI. Trimming pared 2 bases from V and 5 bases from J, leaving 11 bases between. The CDR3 protein is CASSESTSLDTQYF. The DNA of the CDR3 is TGTGCCAGCAGTGAAAGTACTAGCTTAGATACGCAGTATTTT.

This clone was observed a single time. The chain is built from TRBV7-6 and TRBJ2-1; D perhaps matches TRBD2 (5 bases). V was cut by 4 bases and J by 0 bases, with 22 bases left in between. CDR3 length: 19 amino acids. Germline CDR1 reads SGHVS; CDR2 reads FNYEAQ. CDR3 protein: CASSSPHRLPRSSYNEQFF. The CDR3, as DNA: TGTGCCAGCAGCTCCCCTCATCGACTACCCAGGAGCTCCTACAATGAGCAGTTCTTC.

This clone was found a few times. V usage is TRBV7-8 and J usage is TRBJ2-7; D possibly corresponds to TRBD2 (6 bases). The germline CDR1 and CDR2 sequences are SGHVS and FQNEAQ. The CDR3 runs to 14 residues. V lost 7 bases, J lost 5 bases, and 18 bases lay in between. CDR3 loop: CASTAGGAYNEQYF. In nucleotides, the CDR3 is TGTGCCAGCACCGCCGGGGGAGCGTACAACGAGCAGTACTTC.

This clone occurred once. The chain is built from TRBV7-2 and TRBJ1-1, with 8 bases fitting TRBD1. V lost 5 bases to trimming and J lost 8 bases; unmatched junction nucleotides: 10. The CDR3 covers 14 residues. CDR1 SGHTA and CDR2 FQGNSA come from the germline V gene. DNA of the CDR3: TGTGCCAGCAGCAAACGGCGACAGGGGCGAGAAGCTTTCTTT. This encodes CASSKRRQGREAFF.